This T cell receptor (beta chain) was sequenced in a study of CD8 T cells in Susac syndrome (dated by TCRdb to the late 2010s). At the level of the whole study: The study used repertoire sequencing to test whether antigen drove CD8+ T cell activation and differentiation in Susac syndrome. The study at large found these results: The number of individuals in the TCR sequencing and HLA analysis was recognized as being relatively small.

Deletion took 4 bases off V and 1 base off J, with a span of 13 bases between the germline ends. Spanning cysteine to phenylalanine, the CDR3 consists of 15 amino acids. Solely the CDR3 DNA is kept, with 45 bases framed from the first base. From the germline V gene, CDR1 is SQVTM and CDR2 is ANQGSEA. RNA was extracted with the RNeasy kit and roughly 0.45 to 1 ug was reverse transcribed using random hexamers. The immunoSEQ multiplex PCR assay, covering 54 Vbeta and 13 Jbeta segments, was used to amplify TCR beta CDR3 regions. Bias from PCR amplification was corrected by using a synthetic template baseline for primer optimization and for computational correction. The original methods were these. Reads were annotated to V, D and J genes according to IMGT and were analyzed with immunoSEQ Analyzer, with only productive sequences retained. Clonality was computed as one minus Shannon entropy normalized by log2 of the number of productive unique sequences. For each patient and control, public and private clones were evaluated among the 100 most prevalent clones. Susac-specific clones were defined as absent from healthy and MS cohorts, 1052 published viral clones and other ImmuneACCESS disease sequences. Through fastp at Q25 and MiXCR, TCRdb rebuilt clones from the public reads, retaining in-frame beta chains. Rows matching on CDR3 protein sequence are summarized as one entry with the most common DNA and genes. What appears here as the V and J calls and clone size reflects TCRdb's work, not the paper's. Counted in this sample were about 130,000 distinct CDR3 sequences; roughly 96% of them appeared once. The top ten clonotypes cover roughly 0.11% of the sample.

Peripheral blood CD8+ and CD4+ T cells from healthy donors, Susac syndrome patients and multiple sclerosis patients were profiled by high-throughput TCR beta sequencing. Healthy donors were age- and sex-matched controls. Bulk CD8+ and CD4+ T cells were purified by magnetic negative isolation, whereas CD8+ TEMRA cells were enriched by FACS. Blood was drawn into EDTA tubes, processed within 24 hours, and PBMCs were isolated by density gradient centrifugation. PBMCs intended for TCR sequencing were frozen in liquid nitrogen and were later thawed in a 37 degrees C water bath. Purity of sorted or isolated CD4+, CD8+ and CD8+ TEMRA cells was at least 90%. Details on this clonotype: The antigen it recognizes is unknown. The record has no base qualities; no much larger clone is one base away.

The sequenced sample was CD4+ T cells from PBMCs. The V and J genes are TRBV29-1 and TRBJ2-2; TRBD2 is perhaps the D gene, given 6 matching bases. This receptor was taken from a human donor in good health. The CDR3 is CSVGRDSKNTGELFF. The DNA is as follows: TGCAGCGTTGGGCGGGACTCGAAGAACACCGGGGAGCTGTTTTTT.